These 4 T cell receptor beta chains originate from one sample sequenced in a study of blood T cell repertoires in COVID-19. This table comes from immunoSEQ multiplex PCR, and its TCRdb copy is limited to in-frame clones, with some not included. The sample shows about 70,000 clones, 81% of them seen only once. Sequenced material: peripheral blood. These receptors were collected from a woman between 70 and 85 years old with acute or convalescent COVID-19.

As to this clone: A junction boundary mismatches the germline segment, possibly from a read error. The chain combines TRBV29-1 with TRBJ2-7; tentative D call: TRBD1 (6 bases). This CDR3 is 12 amino acids long. CDR1 is SQVTM and CDR2 is ANQGSEA in the germline V gene. The CDR3 nucleotides are TGCAGCGTTGAAGAGAGGGACAAGGGGGTCGCCTTC. Protein product: CSVEERDKGVAF.

The chain employs TRBV6-5 and TRBJ2-3; D is unclear. The CDR3 covers 13 residues. The germline gives CDR1 MNHEY, CDR2 SVGAGI. Trimming shortened V by 10 bases and J by 2 bases, and 13 bases separated the two germline ends. CDR3 residues: CATTYRYTDTQYF. The CDR3 DNA follows: TGTGCCACCACTTATCGGTACACAGATACGCAGTATTTT.

V is TRBV5-1 and J is TRBJ2-1; D is unclear. V lost 0 bases and J 3 bases, leaving 7 bases between the germline ends. The CDR3 contains 14 residues. The germline V gene has CDR1 SGHRS and CDR2 YFSETQ. CDR3 residues: CASSLDVVYNEQFF. CDR3 coding DNA: TGCGCCAGCAGCTTGGACGTAGTCTACAATGAGCAGTTCTTC. The full variable domain, rest sourced from reference TRBV5-1 and TRBJ2-1, is KAGVTQTPRYLIKTRGQQVTLSCSPISGHRSVSWYQQTPGQGLQFLFEYFSETQRNKGNFPGRFSGRQFSNSRSEMNVSTLELGDSALYLCASSLDVVYNEQFFGPGTRLTVL.

The chain couples TRBV12-5 to TRBJ2-5, with TRBD2 matching 10 bases. J was trimmed by 2 bases and V by 3 bases; bases with no gene match: 9. Germline CDR1 and CDR2: LGHNT and FRNRAP. The CDR3 is made up of 17 amino acids. The CDR3 sequence is CASGFGGASGRQETQYF. As DNA, the CDR3 is TGTGCTAGTGGTTTCGGGGGGGCTAGCGGGAGACAAGAGACCCAGTACTTC.